This passage covers 6 T cell receptor beta chains from one sample sequenced in a study of blood T cells in healthy people across ages. Sample-barcoded 5' priming and a J-beta primer mix drove a second PCR of roughly 7 to 11 cycles. Via MiXCR, TCRdb re-called the 5' RACE reads, giving one row per CDR3 protein. The profile shows about 1.8 million distinct CDR3 sequences, around half of them singletons. The specimen was blood. The receptors here all came from a woman aged 40 to 55 in good health.

The CDR3 is CASSSPGTIHNEQFF. The CDR3 bases are TGTGCCAGCAGTTCCCCCGGGACCATACACAATGAGCAGTTCTTC. The gene calls are TRBV6-2 or TRBV6-3 and TRBJ2-1; either TRBD1 or TRBD2 may fit D (5 bases each). The CDR3 extends over 15 amino acids. Germline lookup yields CDR1 MNHEY and CDR2 SVGEGT. The germline V and J ends were trimmed by 4 bases and 5 bases, with 15 bases remaining between them.

This chain uses TRBV3-1 with TRBJ2-5; D is perhaps TRBD2 (5 bases). V lost 3 bases and J lost 2, with 22 bases in between. The CDR3 covers 18 residues. Germline V gives CDR1 LGHDT, CDR2 YNNKEL (reference sequence). CDR3 DNA: TGTGCCAGCAGCCAGGAACGGCTAGCAGCCCCAATTCAAGAGACCCAGTACTTC. The encoded protein is CASSQERLAAPIQETQYF.

This clonotype occurred a few times. The V call is TRBV6-5, the J call TRBJ1-2; 9 bases align to TRBD1. The CDR3 has 15 residues. Trimming took 6 bases from V and 4 from J; bases not matched to a gene: 9. Looked up from germline, CDR1 is MNHEY and CDR2 is SVGAGI. The CDR3 nucleotides are TGTGCCAGCAGCCCCTCCGGGACAGGGATCTATGGCTACACCTTC. Protein product: CASSPSGTGIYGYTF.

The gene calls are TRBV7-2 and TRBJ2-1, with TRBD2 as a possible D gene (6 bases). The CDR3 consists of 15 residues. V lost 1 base to trimming and J lost 7 bases, with 14 bases between them. Germline V CDR1 and CDR2: SGHTA, FQGNSA. The CDR3, as DNA: TGTGCCAGCAGCTTAGAGCCGGGGGTGGGGAATGAGCAGTTCTTC. Amino acids: CASSLEPGVGNEQFF.

The table lists this clonotype with a few counts. The chain recombines TRBV10-3 with TRBJ1-4; D is unresolved. Per the germline V gene, CDR1 is ENHRY and CDR2 is SYGVKD. This CDR3 spans 16 amino acids. V was pared by 0 bases and J by 5 bases, with 13 bases between. The CDR3 sequence is CAISESSTEDNEKLFF. The CDR3 nucleotides read TGTGCCATCAGTGAGTCGAGTACGGAAGACAATGAAAAACTGTTTTTT.

V gene TRBV20-1 combines with J gene TRBJ2-4; TRBD2 might be the D (5 bases). Trimming removed 0 bases at V and 3 bases at J, with 12 bases between. CDR3 length: 15 residues. The germline gives CDR1 DFQATT, CDR2 SNEGSKA (reference sequence). CDR3 amino acids: CSARDIGDYKNIQYF. The CDR3 DNA is TGCAGTGCTAGAGATATCGGGGATTACAAAAACATTCAGTACTTC.